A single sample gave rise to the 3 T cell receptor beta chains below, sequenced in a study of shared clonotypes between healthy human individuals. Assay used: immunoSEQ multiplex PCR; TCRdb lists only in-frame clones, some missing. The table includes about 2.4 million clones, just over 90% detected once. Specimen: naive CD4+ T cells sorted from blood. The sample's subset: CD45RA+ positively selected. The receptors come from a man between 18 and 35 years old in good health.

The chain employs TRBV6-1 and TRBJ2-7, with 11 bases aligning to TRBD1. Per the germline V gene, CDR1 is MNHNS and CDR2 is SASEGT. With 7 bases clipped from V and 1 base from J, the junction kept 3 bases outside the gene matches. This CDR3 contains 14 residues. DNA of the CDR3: TGTGCCAGCAATGGACAGGGGGCATCCTACGAGCAGTACTTC. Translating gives CASNGQGASYEQYF.

The CDR3, as DNA: TGTGCCAGTAGGGGGACAGGGACTAGCGGGTACGAGCAGTACTTC. Protein sequence: CASRGTGTSGYEQYF. The V call is TRBV19, the J call TRBJ2-7, with 12 bases aligning to TRBD2. CDR1 is LNHDA, CDR2 SQIVND, per germline (reference sequence). The CDR3 sequence is 15 residues long. Trimming removed 6 bases from V and 4 bases from J; junction bases left unmatched: 7.

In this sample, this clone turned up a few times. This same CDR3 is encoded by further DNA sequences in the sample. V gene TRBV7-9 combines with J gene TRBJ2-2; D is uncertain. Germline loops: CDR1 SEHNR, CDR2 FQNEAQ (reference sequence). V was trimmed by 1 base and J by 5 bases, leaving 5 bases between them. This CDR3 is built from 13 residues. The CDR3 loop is CASSLEGTGELFF. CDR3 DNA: TGTGCCAGCAGCTTAGAAGGAACCGGGGAGCTGTTTTTT.